This T cell receptor (beta chain) was obtained from a study of PD-1 blockade in classical Hodgkin lymphoma. Findings of the study overall: By C4D1, diversity of CD4+ TCRs had risen significantly, whereas that of CD8+ TCRs had not. As was reported, newly diagnosed patients showed lower baseline TCR diversity than healthy donors did. Excluded were patients who started nivolumab under 1 year after ASCT, a group that had lower diversity. Patients newly diagnosed and complete responders had comparable baseline diversity.

All patients experienced relapse after autologous stem cell transplantation, and brentuximab vedotin exposure was variable. Method: immunoSEQ multiplex PCR; TCRdb's copy keeps in-frame clones and lacks some. The sample has roughly 24,000 clones, less than 85% seen once; the top ten hold about 15%. Germline CDR1 is MDHEN and CDR2 is SYDVKM. Trimming cost V 4 bases and J 0 bases; bases outside gene matches: 10. The CDR3 consists of 17 residues. For this clone: Its antigen is undetermined.

This TCR was sampled from a human donor with classical Hodgkin lymphoma. The material was peripheral blood mononuclear cells (PBMCs), obtained before the second cycle of nivolumab. The V gene is TRBV28, the J gene TRBJ2-3; 7 nucleotides line up with TRBD1. The CDR3, as DNA: TGTGCCAGCAGTTCCCCAATTTGGGACAGAAGCACAGATACGCAGTATTTT. It translates to CASSSPIWDRSTDTQYF. The full variable domain, with the rest looked up from reference TRBV28 and TRBJ2-3, is DVKVTQSSRYLVKRTGEKVFLECVQDMDHENMFWYRQDPGLGLRLIYFSYDVKMKEKGDIPEGYSVSREKKERFSLILESASTNQTSMYLCASSSPIWDRSTDTQYFGPGTRLTVL.